This T cell receptor beta chain was obtained from a study of cytotoxic CD8 clonotypes in ibrutinib-treated CLL. Germline CDR1 ENHRY, CDR2 SYGVKD. The CDR3 runs to 14 residues. With 5 bases clipped from V and 3 bases from J, the junction kept 7 bases outside the gene matches. Investigators sought sequencing depths of between 1 in 200,000 and 1 in 1 million T cells. Repertoires were generated with immunoSEQ multiplex PCR, while TCRdb's copy carries only in-frame clones and drops some. The data contain about 310,000 clones, almost 80% of them singletons. Specimen: PBMCs, collected before ibrutinib treatment. V and J are TRBV10-3 and TRBJ2-7; 7 bases align to TRBD2. The TCR originated in a human donor with chronic lymphocytic leukemia. The CDR3 loop is CAISISASGYEQYF. The CDR3 coding sequence is TGTGCCATCAGTATATCGGCTAGCGGCTACGAGCAGTACTTC.